The present TCR beta chain was sequenced within a study of cytomegalovirus exposure and HLA in healthy donors. For the study at large: The roughly 120 validation repertoires were reported in a later analysis to have been generated on the same platform as the roughly 720 first-cohort repertoires. Overall study results and limits: The study recorded 164 TCR beta chains that were cytomegalovirus-associated. The TCR clusters that emerged in the first cohort tended, a later analysis found, to co-occur in the 110 or so validation repertoires.

Regarding this clone: Its antigen is currently unknown.

Sequenced by immunoSEQ multiplex PCR; TCRdb stores in-frame clones only, minus some. The table shows about 65,000 clones, with 94% occurring only once. The sample was PBMCs. This TCR was sampled from a man younger than 35 in good health and CMV-seropositive.

As DNA, the CDR3 is TGCGCCAGCAGCCTGCGCGGGACAGTAGCCTACGAGCAGTACTTC. It translates to CASSLRGTVAYEQYF. The J gene is TRBJ2-7, the V gene TRBV5-1, with a possible D match to TRBD1 (7 bases). The CDR3 covers 15 residues. Germline CDR1 SGHRS, CDR2 YFSETQ. V gave up 4 bases and J gave up 2 bases, with 16 bases separating them.